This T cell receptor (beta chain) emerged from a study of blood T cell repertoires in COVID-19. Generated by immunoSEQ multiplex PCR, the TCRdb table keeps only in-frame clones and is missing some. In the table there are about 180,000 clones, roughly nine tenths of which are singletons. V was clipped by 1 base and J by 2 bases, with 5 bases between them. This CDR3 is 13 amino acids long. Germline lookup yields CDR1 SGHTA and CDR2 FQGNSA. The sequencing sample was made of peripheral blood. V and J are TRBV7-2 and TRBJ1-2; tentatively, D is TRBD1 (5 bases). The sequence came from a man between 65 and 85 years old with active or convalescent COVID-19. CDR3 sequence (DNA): TGTGCCAGCAGCTTAGGACAGAACTATGGCTACACCTTC. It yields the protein CASSLGQNYGYTF.